A single sample gave rise to the 8 T cell receptor beta chains below, sequenced in a study of shared clonotypes between healthy human individuals. TCRdb's copy holds only in-frame clones and misses some; the assay was immunoSEQ multiplex PCR. The sample includes about 800,000 clones, 96% of them seen just once. CD45RO-negative, CCR7-selected cells formed the naive CD8 fraction, which excluded terminally differentiated effector memory CD45RA+ cells. Sequences were obtained from naive CD8+ T cells sorted from blood. The source is a man in his thirties or forties in good health.

The V gene is TRBV29-1, the J gene TRBJ1-1; D possibly corresponds to TRBD1 (5 bases). The ends were cut back, 3 bases at V and 1 base at J, with 12 bases in the middle. The germline V gene has CDR1 SQVTM and CDR2 ANQGSEA. This CDR3 has 14 amino acids. CDR3 in amino acids: CSVDSGPANTEAFF. The CDR3 DNA reads as TGCAGCGTTGACTCAGGGCCAGCGAACACTGAAGCTTTCTTT. The entire variable domain, with the rest obtained from reference TRBV29-1 and TRBJ1-1, is as follows: SAVISQKPSRDICQRGTSLTIQCQVDSQVTMMFWYRQQPGQSLTLIATANQGSEATYESGFVIDKFPISRPNLTFSTLTVSNMSPEDSSIYLCSVDSGPANTEAFFGQGTRLTVV.

The rearrangement joins TRBV2 to TRBJ2-4; 8 bases map to TRBD1. The CDR3 has 20 residues. Germline trimming cut 3 bases from V and 0 bases from J; bases unmatched to any gene: 16. CDR1 SNHLY and CDR2 FYNNEI come from the germline V gene. The CDR3 DNA sequence: TGTGCCAGCAGTGATGGGGCCGCAGGGGGCGGTACGGTAGCCAAAAACATTCAGTACTTC. Residues: CASSDGAAGGGTVAKNIQYF. The whole variable domain, remainder taken from reference TRBV2 and TRBJ2-4, is EPEVTQTPSHQVTQMGQEVILRCVPISNHLYFYWYRQILGQKVEFLVSFYNNEISEKSEIFDDQFSVERPDGSNFTLKIRSTKLEDSAMYFCASSDGAAGGGTVAKNIQYFGAGTRLSVL.

The genes are TRBV2 and TRBJ1-4; TRBD1 might be the D (5 bases). Looked up from germline, CDR1 is SNHLY and CDR2 is FYNNEI. V lost 8 bases, J lost 2 bases, and 12 bases lay in between. This CDR3 comprises 14 residues. The CDR3 DNA follows: TGTGCCAGCGTCGACAGTTTCACTAATGAAAAACTGTTTTTT. Protein sequence: CASVDSFTNEKLFF.

This chain links TRBV5-6 with TRBJ2-7; 7 nucleotides line up with TRBD1. Germline CDR1 is SGHDT and CDR2 is YYEEEE. The CDR3 loop spans 14 amino acids. After removal of 2 bases from V and 6 bases from J, the junction contained 8 bases not matched to a gene. The CDR3 protein is CASSFISGGREQYF. Here the CDR3 DNA reads TGTGCCAGCAGCTTCATATCAGGGGGTCGCGAGCAGTACTTC.

This rearrangement joins TRBV7-8 to TRBJ1-5; 7 nucleotides line up with TRBD1. The CDR3 loop spans 17 amino acids. The V gene's germline CDR1 is SGHVS and CDR2 FQNEAQ. J was trimmed by 2 bases and V by 5 bases; bases with no gene match: 12. The CDR3 nucleotides read TGTGCCAGCAGCCCCAAGGACAGGCGGCTCGGCAATCAGCCCCAGCATTTT. Translating gives CASSPKDRRLGNQPQHF. Using reference TRBV7-8 and TRBJ1-5 for the parts outside the CDR3, the full variable domain is GAGVSQSPRYKVAKRGQDVALRCDPISGHVSLFWYQQALGQGPEFLTYFQNEAQLDKSGLPSDRFFAERPEGSVSTLKIQRTQQEDSAVYLCASSPKDRRLGNQPQHFGDGTRLSIL.

The CDR3 spells CASSLARGQTSYEQYF. The CDR3 DNA follows: TGTGCCAGCAGCTTAGCGCGAGGACAGACCTCCTACGAGCAGTACTTC. The rearrangement links TRBV7-9 to TRBJ2-7; D perhaps matches TRBD1 (6 bases). Trimming cost V 0 bases and J 0 bases, with 12 bases left between them. The CDR3 is 16 amino acids. Germline V gene sequence: CDR1 SEHNR, CDR2 FQNEAQ (reference sequence).

The chain has TRBV28 and TRBJ2-5, with 8 bases lining up with TRBD2. Germline values: CDR1 MDHEN, CDR2 SYDVKM. This CDR3 comprises 16 residues. J lost 0 bases, V lost 3 bases, and 6 bases had no gene match. The CDR3 here is CASSLGGLEYQETQYF. CDR3 bases: TGTGCCAGCAGTTTGGGGGGACTAGAGTACCAAGAGACCCAGTACTTC.

The genes are TRBV2 and TRBJ2-5; 7 nucleotides line up with TRBD1. The germline CDR1 and CDR2 sequences are SNHLY and FYNNEI. This CDR3 is 15 amino acids long. V lost 2 bases to trimming and J lost 5 bases; unmatched junction nucleotides: 8. The CDR3, as DNA: TGTGCCAGCAGTGAATCTCAGGGGGTATACGAGACCCAGTACTTC. It yields the protein CASSESQGVYETQYF.